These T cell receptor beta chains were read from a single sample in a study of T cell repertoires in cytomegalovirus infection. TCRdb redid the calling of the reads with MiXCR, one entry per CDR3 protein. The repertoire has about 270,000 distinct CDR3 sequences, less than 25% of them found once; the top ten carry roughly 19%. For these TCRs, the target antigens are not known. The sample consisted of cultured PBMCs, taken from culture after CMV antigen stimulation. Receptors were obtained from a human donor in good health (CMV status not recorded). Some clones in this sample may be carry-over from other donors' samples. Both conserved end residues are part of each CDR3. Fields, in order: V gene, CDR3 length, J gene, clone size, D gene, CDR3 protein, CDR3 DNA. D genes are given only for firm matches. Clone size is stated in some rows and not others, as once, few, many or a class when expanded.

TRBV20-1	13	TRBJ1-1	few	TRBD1	CSALRGGGTEAFF	TGCAGTGCTCTCAGGGGGGGGGGCACTGAAGCTTTCTTT
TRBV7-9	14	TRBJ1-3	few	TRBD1	CASSLGQALDTIYF	TGTGCCAGCAGCCTCGGACAGGCTCTGGACACCATATATTTT
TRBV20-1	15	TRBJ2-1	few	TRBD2	CSASESGRVVTEQFF	TGCAGTGCTAGCGAAAGCGGGAGGGTTGTTACTGAGCAGTTCTTC
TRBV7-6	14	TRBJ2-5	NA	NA	CASSLGGPWETQYF	TGTGCCAGCAGCTTAGGAGGGCCCTGGGAGACCCAGTACTTC
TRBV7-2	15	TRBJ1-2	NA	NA	CASSPPSWGMDGYTF	TGTGCCAGCAGCCCCCCGTCTTGGGGTATGGATGGCTACACCTTC
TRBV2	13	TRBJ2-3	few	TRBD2	CASGGDGTDTQYF	TGTGCCAGCGGGGGGGACGGCACAGATACGCAGTATTTT
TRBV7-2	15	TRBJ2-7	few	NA	CASSLLGGSPYEQYF	TGTGCCAGCAGCTTACTAGGAGGGAGTCCGTACGAGCAGTACTTC
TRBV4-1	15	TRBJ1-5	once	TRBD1	CASSQRGTVHQPQHF	TGCGCCAGCAGCCAACGGGGGACAGTTCATCAGCCCCAGCATTTT
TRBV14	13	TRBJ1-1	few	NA	CASSQGRRTEAFF	TGTGCCAGCAGCCAAGGAAGGAGGACTGAAGCTTTCTTT
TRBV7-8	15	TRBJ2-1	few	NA	CASSLAGREGDEQFF	TGTGCCAGCAGCTTAGCGGGGAGAGAGGGCGATGAGCAGTTCTTC
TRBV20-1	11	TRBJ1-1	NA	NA	CSARRTTEAFF	TGCAGTGCTAGACGGACCACTGAAGCTTTCTTT
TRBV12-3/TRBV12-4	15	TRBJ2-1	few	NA	CATSFRGLAFGEQFF	TGTGCCACCAGCTTTCGGGGGCTAGCCTTCGGTGAGCAGTTCTTC
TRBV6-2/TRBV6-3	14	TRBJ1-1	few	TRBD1	CASRGTGDNTEAFF	TGTGCCAGCAGGGGGACAGGTGACAACACTGAAGCTTTCTTT
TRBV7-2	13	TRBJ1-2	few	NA	CASSSSTGSGYTF	TGTGCCAGCAGCTCCTCCACCGGATCTGGCTACACCTTC